These 20 T cell receptor beta chains came from one sample sequenced in a study of blood T cell repertoires in COVID-19. Sequencing used immunoSEQ multiplex PCR; TCRdb keeps in-frame clones, though not all of them. The profile shows 110,000 or so clones, 88% of them singletons. Sequenced: peripheral blood. Receptor source: a woman aged 65 to 85 who had recovered from COVID-19.

The CDR3 nucleotides read TGTGCCAGCAGCACGCGGACCCGGAGGGCAAGCGGCAACGAGCAGTACTTC. Translated, it gives CASSTRTRRASGNEQYF. The V and J genes are TRBV14 and TRBJ2-7, with D possibly matching TRBD2 (6 bases). The CDR3 loop spans 17 amino acids. Trimming removed 5 bases from V and 5 bases from J, with 25 bases in between. The V gene's germline CDR1 is SGHDN and CDR2 FVKESK.

The chain joins TRBV7-9 to TRBJ2-4; possibly TRBD2 for D (6 bases). V was cut by 7 bases and J by 0 bases, with 13 bases left in between. The CDR3 sequence is 15 residues long. From germline, CDR1 is SEHNR and CDR2 FQNEAQ (reference sequence). The CDR3 bases are TGTGCCAGCACGCCCGGCGGGGTAGCCAAAAACATTCAGTACTTC. Its protein product is CASTPGGVAKNIQYF. The full variable domain, completed using reference TRBV7-9 and TRBJ2-4, is DTGVSQNPRHKITKRGQNVTFRCDPISEHNRLYWYRQTLGQGPEFLTYFQNEAQLEKSRLLSDRFSAERPKGSFSTLEIQRTEQGDSAMYLCASTPGGVAKNIQYFGAGTRLSVL.

This rearrangement joins TRBV4-3 to TRBJ1-4; a possible D gene is TRBD1 (5 bases). Germline assignment: CDR1 LGHNA and CDR2 YSLEER. V was trimmed by 2 bases and J by 0 bases, leaving 10 bases between them. The CDR3 sequence is 16 residues long. This CDR3 is CASSQRQTATNEKLFF. The DNA of the CDR3 is TGCGCCAGCAGCCAAAGACAGACTGCAACTAATGAAAAACTGTTTTTT.

The chain recombines TRBV9 with TRBJ2-7; the match to TRBD1 covers 8 bases. Unmatched junction bases numbered 8, after V lost 5 bases and J lost 7 bases. The CDR3 is 13 amino acids. Germline V gene data show CDR1 as SGDLS and CDR2 as YYNGEE. CDR3 coding DNA: TGTGCCAGCAGAACGGACAGGGAAGTTGAGCAGTACTTC. It is translated as CASRTDREVEQYF.

The chain carries TRBV10-1 and TRBJ2-3; 8 positions match TRBD2. The CDR3 is 16 amino acids. Germline V lookup: CDR1 WNHNN, CDR2 SYGVQD (reference sequence). J was trimmed by 7 bases and V by 8 bases; bases with no gene match: 17. CDR3 loop: CASRPSPPGGQYTQYF. The DNA of the CDR3 is TGCGCCAGCCGTCCCTCCCCCCCGGGGGGGCAATATACGCAGTATTTT.

This chain connects TRBV5-4 to TRBJ2-7; 10 nucleotides align to TRBD2. Trimming removed 1 base from V and 12 bases from J; junction bases left unmatched: 4. Per germline, CDR1 SGHNT and CDR2 YYREEE (reference sequence). The CDR3 loop spans 12 amino acids. CDR3 loop: CASSLHSGGRYF. The DNA of the CDR3 is TGTGCCAGCAGCTTGCATAGCGGGGGGAGGTACTTC. Full variable domain (outside the CDR3, taken from reference TRBV5-4 and TRBJ2-7): ETGVTQSPTHLIKTRGQQVTLRCSSQSGHNTVSWYQQALGQGPQFIFQYYREEENGRGNFPPRFSGLQFPNYSSELNVNALELDDSALYLCASSLHSGGRYFGPGTRLTVT.

The table lists this clone with a count of one. This chain links TRBV6-5 with TRBJ2-7, with 8 bases fitting TRBD2. Per germline, CDR1 MNHEY and CDR2 SVGAGI. The CDR3 runs to 15 residues. After removal of 1 base from V and 5 bases from J, the junction contained 7 bases not matched to a gene. The CDR3 spells CASSYFGTRRDEQYF. DNA for the CDR3: TGTGCCAGCAGTTACTTCGGGACTAGACGAGACGAGCAGTACTTC.

The chain uses TRBV10-3 and TRBJ2-3; 12 positions match TRBD2. The CDR3 loop spans 13 amino acids. Losses at the gene ends were 9 bases for V and 5 bases for J; bases not matched to a gene: 3. Looked up from germline, CDR1 is ENHRY and CDR2 is SYGVKD. CDR3 sequence reads: CAIGTSGQDTQYF. The CDR3 DNA reads TGTGCCATTGGGACTAGCGGGCAAGATACGCAGTATTTT.

The genes are TRBV11-1 and TRBJ2-6, with D tentatively TRBD2 (5 bases). This CDR3 spans 16 amino acids. Trimming removed 5 bases at V and 4 bases at J, with 15 bases between. Germline V CDR1 and CDR2: SGHAT, FQDESV (reference sequence). The CDR3 nucleotides read TGTGCCAGCAGCGACCTGGGAGTTTCCGGGGCCAACGTCCTGACTTTC. Residues: CASSDLGVSGANVLTF.

The V call is TRBV7-3, the J call TRBJ2-3, with D maybe TRBD2 (6 bases). V lost 1 base and J lost 1, with 12 bases in between. This CDR3 contains 16 residues. Germline CDR1 and CDR2: SGHTA and FQGTGA. The CDR3 DNA is TGTGCCAGCAGCTTAATGGGCGGGGAGGGCACAGATACGCAGTATTTT. Translated, it gives CASSLMGGEGTDTQYF.

The chain combines TRBV5-1 with TRBJ2-3; TRBD2 matches 8 bases. CDR3 size: 14 residues. The trim removed 8 bases at V and 5 bases at J, leaving 10 bases unmatched. Germline-derived CDR1 and CDR2 are SGHRS and YFSETQ. In DNA form, the CDR3 reads TGCGCCAGTAGGTTCTCTAGCGGGTTAGATACGCAGTATTTT. It yields the protein CASRFSSGLDTQYF.

Written as DNA, the CDR3 is TGTGCCAGCAGGGACTACACAGATACGCAGTATTTT. This sequence encodes CASRDYTDTQYF. The rearrangement joins TRBV9 to TRBJ2-3; D is possibly TRBD2 (6 bases). The germline CDR1 and CDR2 sequences are SGDLS and YYNGEE. The V and J ends lost 5 bases and 2 bases respectively, with 6 bases between them. This CDR3 spans 12 amino acids.

The chain employs TRBV5-1 and TRBJ2-1; no definite D call. Germline V gives CDR1 SGHRS, CDR2 YFSETQ. The CDR3 covers 14 residues. Trimming took off 0 bases at V and 8 bases at J, with 12 bases between the two ends. CDR3 protein: CASSLAPASDEQFF. As DNA, the CDR3 is TGCGCCAGCAGCTTGGCTCCGGCCAGCGATGAGCAGTTCTTC.

This chain links TRBV2 with TRBJ2-7; 9 nucleotides align to TRBD2. V trimming: 6 bases; J trimming: 3 bases; junction bases outside the gene matches: 6. The germline CDR1 and CDR2 sequences are SNHLY and FYNNEI. The CDR3 spans 14 residues. CDR3 sequence reads: CASSVWTSDYEQYF. The CDR3 nucleotides are TGTGCCAGCAGCGTGTGGACTAGCGACTACGAGCAGTACTTC.

J is TRBJ2-7 and V is TRBV7-2; no clear D gene. V dropped 3 bases and J dropped 3 bases, with 9 bases sitting between them. Germline V CDR1 and CDR2: SGHTA, FQGNSA. The CDR3 totals 13 residues. Written as DNA, the CDR3 is TGTGCCAGCAGCTTGAGTTCGAGCTACGAGCAGTACTTC. Its translation is CASSLSSSYEQYF. Looking up the rest from reference TRBV7-2 and TRBJ2-7 gives the full variable domain: GAGVSQSPSNKVTEKGKDVELRCDPISGHTALYWYRQSLGQGLEFLIYFQGNSAPDKSGLPSDRFSAERTGGSVSTLTIQRTQQEDSAVYLCASSLSSSYEQYFGPGTRLTVT.

The genes are TRBV21-1 and TRBJ1-3; TRBD1 is taken as the D call from the table, unchecked against the DNA. TRBV21-1 is a pseudogene locus. The CDR3 is 19 amino acids. The DNA for the CDR3 is TGTGCCAGCAGCAGTTCCCAAGACGCCTCAGGGGGCGGTGGAAACACCATATATTTT. Translating it yields CASSSSQDASGGGGNTIYF.

The gene calls are TRBV6-5 and TRBJ1-2; TRBD1 matches at 7 bases. With V trimmed by 2 bases and J by 3 bases, 3 bases remained unmatched. Germline-derived CDR1 and CDR2 are MNHEY and SVGAGI. The CDR3 consists of 14 residues. The DNA for the CDR3 is TGTGCCAGCAGTTACACCCAGGGGGACTATGGCTACACCTTC. Translation gives CASSYTQGDYGYTF.

The V call is TRBV30, the J call TRBJ2-3; D gene unclear. This CDR3 has 12 residues. V shed 0 bases and J shed 6 bases, with 7 bases lying between them. Germline loops: CDR1 GTSNPN, CDR2 SVGIG (reference sequence). The CDR3 region is CAWSVLGDTQYF. The CDR3 DNA reads TGTGCCTGGAGTGTACTGGGCGATACGCAGTATTTT.

The chain links TRBV18 to TRBJ2-5, with D possibly matching TRBD1 (6 bases). The CDR3 covers 15 residues. V was trimmed by 3 bases and J by 7 bases, leaving 18 bases between them. CDR1 is KGHSH, CDR2 LQKENI, per germline. CDR3 sequence reads: CASSPTGPRLGTQYF. CDR3 sequence (DNA): TGTGCCAGCTCACCGACAGGACCTCGCTTGGGGACCCAGTACTTC.

The sample holds one count of this clone. This chain joins TRBV30 and TRBJ1-6, with 7 bases matching TRBD1. The ends lost 0 bases at V and 16 bases at J; junction bases unmatched: 3. The CDR3 is made up of 11 amino acids. Germline V lookup: CDR1 GTSNPN, CDR2 SVGIG (reference sequence). Written as DNA, the CDR3 is TGTGCCTGGAGTGTAGGGGGCCCACTCCACTTT. It translates to CAWSVGGPLHF.